Listed below are T cell receptor beta chains from one sample, sequenced in a study of graft-versus-host responses after intestinal transplantation. TCRdb's table, derived via immunoSEQ multiplex PCR, lists solely in-frame clones and lacks some. The sample lists tens of thousands of clones, over 85% occurring once. No cognate antigen is known for these TCRs. The sample here was unstimulated CD8+ T cells sorted from spleen or lymph node cells, taken before intestinal transplant. These receptors originate from a human donor who received an intestinal transplant. The CDR3 runs from the conserved cysteine through the conserved F or W. A D gene is named only where the DNA matches it firmly. Clone size is not always given. Where it is, it says once, few, many or a class for expanded clones.

D,J,V,size,CDR3,DNA
-,TRBJ2-7,TRBV13,-,CASSSIGWPYEQYF,TGTGCCAGCAGCTCCATCGGGTGGCCCTACGAGCAGTACTTC
-,TRBJ1-1,TRBV5-5,-,CASSLTGGGTEAFF,TGTGCCAGCAGCTTGACGGGGGGGGGCACTGAAGCTTTCTTT
-,TRBJ2-7,TRBV30,-,CAWSQGAGFYEQYF,TGTGCCTGGAGCCAAGGGGCGGGATTCTACGAGCAGTACTTC
-,TRBJ2-5,TRBV10-1,-,CASSDPGETQYF,TGCGCCAGCAGTGATCCGGGGGAGACCCAGTACTTC
-,TRBJ2-1,TRBV4-1,-,CASSQEGGVRGQFF,TGCGCCAGCAGCCAAGAAGGGGGGGTGCGAGGGCAGTTCTTC
TRBD1,TRBJ1-4,TRBV6-6,-,CASSPGQLNEKLFF,TGTGCCAGCAGTCCGGGACAGCTAAATGAAAAACTGTTTTTT
TRBD2,TRBJ2-7,TRBV5-1,-,CASSLGLAGGSYEQYF,TGCGCCAGCAGCTTGGGGCTAGCGGGGGGCTCCTACGAGCAGTACTTC
TRBD2,TRBJ2-7,TRBV5-8,-,CASSTKTSAYEQYF,TGTGCCAGCAGCACAAAAACTAGCGCTTACGAGCAGTACTTC
-,TRBJ2-7,TRBV19,-,CASSTGDPYEQYF,TGTGCCAGTAGTACGGGAGACCCCTACGAGCAGTACTTC
TRBD2,TRBJ2-2,TRBV4-1,-,CASSQDPVLAGGPGGELFF,TGCGCCAGCAGCCAAGACCCCGTCCTAGCGGGGGGGCCGGGCGGGGAGCTGTTTTTT
-,TRBJ1-3,TRBV9,once,CASSGSSGNTIYF,TGTGCCAGCAGCGGGAGCTCTGGAAACACCATATATTTT
TRBD1,TRBJ2-7,TRBV5-4,-,CASSAGQGPYEQYF,TGTGCCAGCAGCGCAGGACAGGGCCCCTACGAGCAGTACTTC
-,TRBJ1-6,TRBV28,-,CASRIPPGEPLHF,TGTGCCAGCAGAATACCACCAGGGGAACCCCTCCACTTT
-,TRBJ2-2,TRBV19,-,CASSVGLPAVGELFF,TGTGCCAGTAGTGTGGGACTTCCAGCGGTGGGGGAGCTGTTTTTT
-,TRBJ2-7,TRBV19,-,CASSYSSSYEQYF,TGTGCCAGTAGTTATAGCAGCTCCTACGAGCAGTACTTC
-,TRBJ2-1,TRBV6-5,-,CASSPAGATRNEQFF,TGTGCCAGCAGCCCGGCGGGGGCAACCCGCAATGAGCAGTTCTTC
-,TRBJ2-1,TRBV11-2,-,CASSPTQGYEQFF,TGTGCCAGCAGTCCTACCCAGGGGTATGAGCAGTTCTTC